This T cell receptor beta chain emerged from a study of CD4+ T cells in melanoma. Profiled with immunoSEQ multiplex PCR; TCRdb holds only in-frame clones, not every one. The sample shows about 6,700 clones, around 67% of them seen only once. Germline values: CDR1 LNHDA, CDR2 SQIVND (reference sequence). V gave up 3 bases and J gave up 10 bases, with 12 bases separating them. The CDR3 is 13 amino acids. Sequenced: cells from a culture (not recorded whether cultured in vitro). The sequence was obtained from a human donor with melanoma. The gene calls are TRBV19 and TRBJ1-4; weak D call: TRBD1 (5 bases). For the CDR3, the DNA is TGTGCCAGTAGTATCGGCGACAGCTCAAAACTGTTTTTT. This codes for CASSIGDSSKLFF.